One and the same sample provided the 17 T cell receptor beta chains below, sequenced in a study of early T cells in non-severe SARS-CoV-2 infection. MiXCR, applied by TCRdb to the 5' RACE reads, yields one record per CDR3 protein. The top ten hold about a sixth of the sample, which has 70,000 to 85,000 distinct CDR3 sequences, approximately 12% seen once. Sequencing used whole blood, obtained at baseline. All receptors derive from an adult who was a healthcare worker with PCR-confirmed SARS-CoV-2 infection or an uninfected control (not recorded which). The donor label of this sample is uncertain.

This clonotype has a count of ten or more. This chain links TRBV7-2 with TRBJ2-1, with 8 bases fitting TRBD2. The CDR3 is 15 amino acids. With V trimmed by 3 bases and J by 7 bases, 8 bases remained unmatched. Germline V gene sequence: CDR1 SGHTA, CDR2 FQGNSA. DNA for the CDR3: TGTGCCAGCAGCTTGACGGGGGGGCCGCGGAATGAGCAGTTCTTC. This translates into CASSLTGGPRNEQFF.

The rearrangement links TRBV25-1 to TRBJ2-2; the match to TRBD2 covers 10 bases. The CDR3 is 16 amino acids. Germline V CDR1 and CDR2: MGHDK, SYGVNS. V trimming: 5 bases; J trimming: 0 bases; junction bases outside the gene matches: 3. The CDR3 coding sequence is TGTGCCAGCAGTCAGAGCGGGAGGGCGAACACCGGGGAGCTGTTTTTT. Its translation is CASSQSGRANTGELFF.

This clonotype was seen ten or more times. This sequence joins TRBV2 and TRBJ2-7; a weak D match, TRBD2 (6 bases). The CDR3 is 15 residues long. The V gene's germline CDR1 is SNHLY and CDR2 FYNNEI. Trimming stripped 8 bases from V and 0 bases from J, with 17 bases between. This chain's CDR3 is CASQMLASSSYEQYF. The CDR3 DNA sequence: TGTGCCAGCCAAATGCTAGCGTCCTCCTCCTACGAGCAGTACTTC.

This clonotype was seen repeatedly, ten times or more. The chain is built from TRBV6-5 and TRBJ2-5; no firm D call. Germline V CDR1 and CDR2: MNHEY, SVGAGI. Trimming shortened V by 0 bases and J by 4 bases, and 12 bases separated the two germline ends. This CDR3 spans 15 amino acids. The CDR3 coding sequence is TGTGCCAGCAGTTACTCTAGGGATGGCGTAGAGACCCAGTACTTC. Its protein product is CASSYSRDGVETQYF.

The CDR3 loop is CASSQGPGTPSSYNEQFF. The CDR3, as DNA: TGCGCCAGCAGCCAAGGACCCGGGACCCCGAGCTCCTACAATGAGCAGTTCTTC. The rearrangement uses TRBV4-1 and TRBJ2-1; D assignment may be TRBD1 or TRBD2 (5 bases each). This CDR3 spans 18 amino acids. CDR1 and CDR2 (germline): MGHRA, YSYEKL. V was clipped by 1 base and J by 0 bases, with 16 bases between them.

This clonotype was recorded at least ten times. The chain carries TRBV27 and TRBJ1-2; D unclear. V gave up 5 bases and J gave up 8 bases, with 24 bases separating them. The germline gives CDR1 MNHEY, CDR2 SMNVEV (reference sequence). The CDR3 loop spans 16 amino acids. The DNA for the CDR3 is TGTGCCAGCAGTCTGCTACGGGGTCAGTCCTTAAGAGGCTACACCTTC. It codes for CASSLLRGQSLRGYTF.

The chain employs TRBV5-1 and TRBJ2-5, with no clear D. The CDR3 runs 12 residues. From germline, CDR1 is SGHRS and CDR2 YFSETQ. Between the trimmed V and J ends, which lost 0 bases and 4 bases, there was a span of 4 bases. As DNA, the CDR3 is TGCGCCAGCAGCTTGGCCGTAGAGACCCAGTACTTC. This codes for CASSLAVETQYF.

This clonotype turned up a few times. The chain uses TRBV12-3 or TRBV12-4 and TRBJ2-5; D unclear. The CDR3 covers 13 residues. Trimming took 5 bases from V and 5 from J, leaving 12 bases between them. Written as DNA, the CDR3 is TGTGCCAGCAGTAGGGCTAGTACGGAGACCCAGTACTTC. As protein: CASSRASTETQYF.

This chain connects TRBV12-3 or TRBV12-4 to TRBJ2-3; D unclear. Trimming took 0 bases from V and 3 from J, leaving 4 bases between them. The CDR3 has 13 amino acids. This CDR3 reads CASSLAVTDTQYF. The CDR3 DNA sequence: TGTGCCAGCAGTTTAGCCGTGACAGATACGCAGTATTTT.

The rearrangement uses TRBV12-3 or TRBV12-4 and TRBJ2-3; 7 nucleotides agree with TRBD1. CDR3 length: 14 amino acids. Trimming took 5 bases from V and 2 from J; bases not matched to a gene: 4. CDR3 coding DNA: TGTGCCAGCAGTCCCGGGACAGACACAGATACGCAGTATTTT. This sequence encodes CASSPGTDTDTQYF.

This clonotype has more than one count but fewer than ten. The rearrangement links TRBV9 to TRBJ1-2, with a weak D call TRBD1 (5 bases). V gave up 3 bases and J gave up 5 bases, with 11 bases separating them. The germline V gene has CDR1 SGDLS and CDR2 YYNGEE. The CDR3 runs 13 residues. CDR3 nucleotide sequence: TGTGCCAGCAGCGAGGGCAGGGATTATGGCTACACCTTC. Its translation is CASSEGRDYGYTF.

This clonotype turned up a few times. The chain links TRBV7-6 to TRBJ2-5; D ambiguous. V dropped 5 bases and J dropped 1 base, with 11 bases sitting between them. The CDR3 covers 14 residues. Looked up from germline, CDR1 is SGHVS and CDR2 is FNYEAQ. The CDR3 nucleotides are TGTGCCAGCAGCCCGCTATCGACCCAAGAGACCCAGTACTTC. Amino acid sequence: CASSPLSTQETQYF.

The sample holds a few counts of this clonotype. The genes are TRBV7-6 and TRBJ2-7, with 8 bases aligning to TRBD1. V shed 4 bases and J 2 bases; nucleotides not matched to a gene: 7. Germline V gene sequence: CDR1 SGHVS, CDR2 FNYEAQ. The length of the CDR3 is 15 residues. In nucleotides, the CDR3 is TGTGCCAGCAGCTCCGGACAGGGCCATCCCTACGAGCAGTACTTC. It yields the protein CASSSGQGHPYEQYF.

The chain uses TRBV6-5 and TRBJ2-1; 7 nucleotides agree with TRBD2. Germline CDR1 is MNHEY and CDR2 is SVGAGI. CDR3 length equals 13 residues. V dropped 0 bases and J dropped 12; count of bases not matched to a gene: 5. CDR3 sequence (DNA): TGTGCCAGCAGTTACTCGATATGGGAGGGGCAGTTCTTC. Translated, it gives CASSYSIWEGQFF.

With respect to this clonotype: Without the conserved terminal phenylalanine or tryptophan, this CDR3 likely stems from a read error. The chain is built from TRBV30 and TRBJ2-7, with 7 nucleotides matching TRBD1. The CDR3 length is 13 residues. Germline V gives CDR1 GTSNPN, CDR2 SVGIG (reference sequence). V lost 3 bases to trimming and J lost 5 bases; unmatched junction nucleotides: 7. CDR3 nucleotides: TGTGCCTGGAGAACACAGGGGAAGAACGAGCAGTACCTC. Its protein product is CAWRTQGKNEQYL.

The CDR3 coding sequence is TGTGCCAGCAGTTCCGAGGCAGGGCAATCACCCCTCCACTTT. It is translated as CASSSEAGQSPLHF. The chain is built from TRBV27 and TRBJ1-6; tentatively, D is TRBD1 (5 bases). The CDR3 has 14 amino acids. Germline lookup yields CDR1 MNHEY and CDR2 SMNVEV (reference sequence). The V gene lost 4 bases and the J gene lost 10 bases, with 14 bases spanning the gap.

With respect to this clonotype: A much bigger clone sits one base away, suggesting this may be a read error. The chain links TRBV7-8 to TRBJ2-2, with TRBD1 as a possible D gene (6 bases). V lost 2 bases and J 0 bases, leaving 7 bases between the germline ends. The CDR3 spans 15 residues. Germline V gene sequence: CDR1 SGHVS, CDR2 FQNEAQ. CDR3 in DNA: TGTGCCAGCAGCTTAAGGACAGCGAACACCGGGGAGCTGTTTTTT. Translated: CASSLRTANTGELFF.